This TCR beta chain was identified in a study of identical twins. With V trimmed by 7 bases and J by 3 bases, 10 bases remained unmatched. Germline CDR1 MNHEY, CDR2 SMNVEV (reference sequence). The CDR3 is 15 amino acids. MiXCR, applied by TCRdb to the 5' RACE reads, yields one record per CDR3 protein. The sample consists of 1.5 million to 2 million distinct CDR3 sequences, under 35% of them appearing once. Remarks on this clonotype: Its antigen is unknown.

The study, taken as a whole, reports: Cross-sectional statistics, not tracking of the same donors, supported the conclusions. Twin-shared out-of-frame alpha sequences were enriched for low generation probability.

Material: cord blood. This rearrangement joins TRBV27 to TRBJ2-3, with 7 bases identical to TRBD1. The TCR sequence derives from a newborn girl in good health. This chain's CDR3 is CASTTGRGRTDTQYF. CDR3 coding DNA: TGTGCCAGCACTACCGGCAGGGGGAGAACAGATACGCAGTATTTT.